A selection of T cell receptor beta chains follows, all from one sample in a study of human T cells and chemical hapten exposure. One entry per CDR3 protein results from TCRdb running MiXCR on the RACE reads. The sample includes about 140,000 distinct CDR3 sequences, roughly 12% of them seen just once. Sequencing used whole blood, obtained in connection with sensitization to the hapten diphenylcyclopropenone (DPC). The receptors were gathered from a woman in her forties or fifties with alopecia areata. Some clones in this sample may be carry-over from other donors' samples. Each CDR3 is given with its conserved first and last residue. D genes are given only for firm matches. A row's size may be missing; if present it is once, few, many or a size class.

J gene: TRBJ1-1; D gene: TRBD1; V gene: TRBV5-1; clone size: NA; CDR3 length: 15; CDR3 protein: CASSLGTGRGAEAFF; CDR3 DNA: TGCGCCAGCAGCTTGGGGACAGGGCGAGGGGCTGAAGCTTTCTTT
J gene: TRBJ2-3; D gene: NA; V gene: TRBV10-3; clone size: NA; CDR3 length: 11; CDR3 protein: CAISVADTQYF; CDR3 DNA: TGTGCCATCAGTGTGGCAGATACGCAGTATTTT
J gene: TRBJ2-1; D gene: TRBD2; V gene: TRBV18; clone size: few; CDR3 length: 15; CDR3 protein: CASSPVGLAGNEQFF; CDR3 DNA: TGTGCCAGCTCACCCGTCGGACTAGCGGGGAATGAGCAGTTCTTC
J gene: TRBJ2-1; D gene: NA; V gene: TRBV29-1; clone size: few; CDR3 length: 11; CDR3 protein: CNTRDYNEQFF; CDR3 DNA: TGCAACACACGGGATTACAATGAGCAGTTCTTC
J gene: TRBJ1-1; D gene: NA; V gene: TRBV3-1; clone size: NA; CDR3 length: 15; CDR3 protein: CASSQGRGVATEAFF; CDR3 DNA: TGTGCCAGCAGCCAAGGTCGGGGGGTCGCGACTGAAGCTTTCTTT
J gene: TRBJ2-2; D gene: NA; V gene: TRBV12-3/TRBV12-4; clone size: NA; CDR3 length: 14; CDR3 protein: CASALGTHTGELFF; CDR3 DNA: TGTGCCAGCGCCCTAGGAACCCACACCGGGGAGCTGTTTTTT
J gene: TRBJ2-1; D gene: NA; V gene: TRBV20-1; clone size: NA; CDR3 length: 17; CDR3 protein: CSAREANDRPPRDEQFF; CDR3 DNA: TGCAGTGCTAGAGAAGCAAACGACAGGCCCCCTCGGGATGAGCAGTTCTTC
J gene: TRBJ2-7; D gene: TRBD2; V gene: TRBV2; clone size: NA; CDR3 length: 14; CDR3 protein: CASRGGSGRSEQYF; CDR3 DNA: TGTGCCAGCAGGGGCGGGAGCGGACGGAGCGAGCAGTACTTC
J gene: TRBJ1-1; D gene: NA; V gene: TRBV25-1; clone size: NA; CDR3 length: 13; CDR3 protein: CASSMGLNTEAFF; CDR3 DNA: TGTGCCAGCAGTATGGGACTGAACACTGAAGCTTTCTTT
J gene: TRBJ1-2; D gene: NA; V gene: TRBV20-1; clone size: NA; CDR3 length: 11; CDR3 protein: CSARDLGGYTF; CDR3 DNA: TGCAGTGCTAGAGATCTGGGAGGCTACACCTTC
J gene: TRBJ2-3; D gene: NA; V gene: TRBV19; clone size: few; CDR3 length: 13; CDR3 protein: CASRTTLTDTQYF; CDR3 DNA: TGTGCCAGTAGGACTACTCTCACAGATACGCAGTATTTT
J gene: TRBJ2-6; D gene: NA; V gene: TRBV19; clone size: few; CDR3 length: 15; CDR3 protein: CASTQDGRETHVLTF; CDR3 DNA: TGTGCCAGTACGCAGGACGGTAGGGAAACACACGTCCTGACTTTC
J gene: TRBJ2-1; D gene: TRBD2; V gene: TRBV5-6; clone size: NA; CDR3 length: 19; CDR3 protein: CASSLPSSGRIVAYNEQFF; CDR3 DNA: TGTGCCAGCAGCTTGCCCTCTAGCGGGAGGATAGTGGCCTACAATGAGCAGTTCTTC
J gene: TRBJ2-4; D gene: NA; V gene: TRBV5-6; clone size: many; CDR3 length: 15; CDR3 protein: CASSLDYGPKNIQYF; CDR3 DNA: TGTGCCAGCAGCTTGGATTACGGGCCCAAAAACATTCAGTACTTC
J gene: TRBJ2-4; D gene: NA; V gene: TRBV19; clone size: many; CDR3 length: 12; CDR3 protein: CASSMRENIQYF; CDR3 DNA: TGTGCCAGTAGTATGCGGGAAAACATTCAGTACTTC
J gene: TRBJ2-1; D gene: TRBD2; V gene: TRBV20-1; clone size: NA; CDR3 length: 15; CDR3 protein: CSARDLSGRYNEQFF; CDR3 DNA: TGCAGTGCTAGAGATTTAAGCGGGAGATATAATGAGCAGTTCTTC
J gene: TRBJ1-1; D gene: NA; V gene: TRBV25-1; clone size: few; CDR3 length: 15; CDR3 protein: CASSDPTVMNTEAFF; CDR3 DNA: TGTGCCAGCAGTGACCCGACAGTCATGAACACTGAAGCTTTCTTT
J gene: TRBJ2-1; D gene: TRBD2; V gene: TRBV6-6; clone size: few; CDR3 length: 15; CDR3 protein: CASSYSGLESNEQFF; CDR3 DNA: TGTGCCAGCAGTTACTCGGGACTAGAGTCCAATGAGCAGTTCTTC
J gene: TRBJ2-2; D gene: TRBD2; V gene: TRBV28; clone size: NA; CDR3 length: 15; CDR3 protein: CASSLAAANTGELFF; CDR3 DNA: TGTGCCAGCAGTCTAGCGGCCGCGAACACCGGGGAGCTGTTTTTT
J gene: TRBJ1-1; D gene: NA; V gene: TRBV29-1; clone size: NA; CDR3 length: 10; CDR3 protein: CSVEEGKAFF; CDR3 DNA: TGCAGCGTTGAGGAGGGGAAAGCTTTCTTT
J gene: TRBJ1-6; D gene: TRBD1; V gene: TRBV20-1; clone size: few; CDR3 length: 13; CDR3 protein: CSARDRGNSPLHF; CDR3 DNA: TGCAGTGCTAGGGACAGGGGGAATTCACCCCTCCACTTT
J gene: TRBJ1-5; D gene: NA; V gene: TRBV18; clone size: NA; CDR3 length: 16; CDR3 protein: CASSPPTGNSNQPQHF; CDR3 DNA: TGTGCCAGCTCACCACCGACCGGGAATAGCAATCAGCCCCAGCATTTT
J gene: TRBJ2-7; D gene: NA; V gene: TRBV6-2/TRBV6-3; clone size: few; CDR3 length: 14; CDR3 protein: CASTTRGPSYEQYF; CDR3 DNA: TGTGCCAGCACCACCCGAGGACCGTCTTACGAGCAGTACTTC
J gene: TRBJ1-4; D gene: TRBD1; V gene: TRBV25-1; clone size: NA; CDR3 length: 14; CDR3 protein: CASRQGQVAEKLFF; CDR3 DNA: TGTGCCAGCCGTCAGGGACAGGTTGCTGAAAAACTGTTTTTT
J gene: TRBJ1-4; D gene: NA; V gene: TRBV6-6; clone size: NA; CDR3 length: 10; CDR3 protein: CASSREGLFF; CDR3 DNA: TGTGCCAGCAGCAGAGAGGGACTGTTTTTT
J gene: TRBJ1-5; D gene: NA; V gene: TRBV5-1; clone size: NA; CDR3 length: 15; CDR3 protein: CASSWGAGNNQPQHF; CDR3 DNA: TGCGCCAGCAGCTGGGGAGCGGGAAACAATCAGCCCCAGCATTTT
J gene: TRBJ1-1; D gene: NA; V gene: TRBV3-1; clone size: many; CDR3 length: 12; CDR3 protein: CASSQVAGRAFF; CDR3 DNA: TGTGCCAGCAGCCAAGTCGCAGGGAGAGCTTTCTTT
J gene: TRBJ2-1; D gene: TRBD2; V gene: TRBV7-2; clone size: many; CDR3 length: 15; CDR3 protein: CASNRRTSDYNEQFF; CDR3 DNA: TGTGCCAGCAACCGCCGGACTAGCGACTACAATGAGCAGTTCTTC
J gene: TRBJ1-4; D gene: NA; V gene: TRBV4-2; clone size: few; CDR3 length: 13; CDR3 protein: CASSQGAVEKLFF; CDR3 DNA: TGTGCCAGCAGCCAAGGGGCGGTTGAAAAACTGTTTTTT
J gene: TRBJ2-1; D gene: NA; V gene: TRBV20-1; clone size: few; CDR3 length: 14; CDR3 protein: CSARPAVTYNEQFF; CDR3 DNA: TGCAGTGCTAGACCCGCGGTTACCTACAATGAGCAGTTCTTC
J gene: TRBJ1-1; D gene: NA; V gene: TRBV6-1; clone size: NA; CDR3 length: 14; CDR3 protein: CASSVETANTEAFF; CDR3 DNA: TGTGCCAGCAGTGTTGAGACAGCGAACACTGAAGCTTTCTTT
J gene: TRBJ2-5; D gene: TRBD2; V gene: TRBV5-1; clone size: NA; CDR3 length: 15; CDR3 protein: CASSSPTGGQGTQYF; CDR3 DNA: TGCGCCAGCAGCTCGCCGACGGGGGGGCAAGGGACCCAGTACTTC
J gene: TRBJ2-7; D gene: NA; V gene: TRBV12-3/TRBV12-4; clone size: many; CDR3 length: 14; CDR3 protein: CASSPRGGGYEQYF; CDR3 DNA: TGTGCCAGCAGTCCGAGGGGAGGGGGCTACGAGCAGTACTTC
J gene: TRBJ2-1; D gene: TRBD1; V gene: TRBV2; clone size: few; CDR3 length: 12; CDR3 protein: CASNMGTGEQFF; CDR3 DNA: TGTGCCAGCAATATGGGGACAGGTGAGCAGTTCTTC
J gene: TRBJ1-2; D gene: TRBD1; V gene: TRBV2; clone size: many; CDR3 length: 16; CDR3 protein: CASSPHPTGAPDGYTF; CDR3 DNA: TGTGCCAGCAGTCCTCACCCGACAGGGGCTCCCGATGGCTACACCTTC
J gene: TRBJ1-4; D gene: NA; V gene: TRBV27; clone size: few; CDR3 length: 16; CDR3 protein: CASSLSRGATNEKLFF; CDR3 DNA: TGTGCCAGCAGTTTAAGCCGGGGTGCAACTAATGAAAAACTGTTTTTT
J gene: TRBJ2-5; D gene: NA; V gene: TRBV6-5; clone size: many; CDR3 length: 14; CDR3 protein: CASSYSRTQETQYF; CDR3 DNA: TGTGCCAGCAGTTACTCCCGGACCCAAGAGACCCAGTACTTC
J gene: TRBJ2-2; D gene: TRBD2; V gene: TRBV30; clone size: NA; CDR3 length: 16; CDR3 protein: CAWSVLAGGGTGELFF; CDR3 DNA: TGTGCCTGGAGTGTGCTAGCGGGAGGGGGCACCGGGGAGCTGTTTTTT
J gene: TRBJ1-2; D gene: NA; V gene: TRBV20-1; clone size: NA; CDR3 length: 13; CDR3 protein: CSALSGVGYGYTF; CDR3 DNA: TGCAGTGCTCTCTCAGGGGTAGGCTATGGCTACACCTTC
J gene: TRBJ1-2; D gene: NA; V gene: TRBV11-2; clone size: many; CDR3 length: 16; CDR3 protein: CASSPLTGRNNYGYTF; CDR3 DNA: TGTGCCAGCAGCCCCCTCACAGGCAGGAACAACTATGGCTACACCTTC
J gene: TRBJ2-3; D gene: TRBD2; V gene: TRBV6-2/TRBV6-3; clone size: NA; CDR3 length: 17; CDR3 protein: CASSYSMREGDADTQYF; CDR3 DNA: TGTGCCAGCAGTTACTCGATGCGGGAGGGCGACGCAGATACGCAGTATTTT
J gene: TRBJ2-2; D gene: TRBD1; V gene: TRBV7-8; clone size: few; CDR3 length: 14; CDR3 protein: CASSSTGDAGELFF; CDR3 DNA: TGTGCCAGCAGCTCTACAGGGGATGCCGGGGAGCTGTTTTTT
J gene: TRBJ1-6; D gene: NA; V gene: TRBV7-2; clone size: few; CDR3 length: 12; CDR3 protein: CASSRVGSPLHF; CDR3 DNA: TGTGCCAGCAGCCGGGTTGGGTCACCCCTCCACTTT
J gene: TRBJ2-2; D gene: TRBD1; V gene: TRBV30; clone size: NA; CDR3 length: 14; CDR3 protein: CAWENRGWTGELFF; CDR3 DNA: TGTGCCTGGGAAAACAGGGGGTGGACCGGGGAGCTGTTTTTT
J gene: TRBJ2-3; D gene: NA; V gene: TRBV19; clone size: many; CDR3 length: 11; CDR3 protein: CASSRGDTQYF; CDR3 DNA: TGTGCCAGTTCCAGGGGAGATACGCAGTATTTT
J gene: TRBJ1-3; D gene: NA; V gene: TRBV12-3/TRBV12-4; clone size: once; CDR3 length: 14; CDR3 protein: CASSLDRVRNTIYF; CDR3 DNA: TGTGCCAGCAGTTTAGACAGGGTTCGCAACACCATATATTTT
J gene: TRBJ2-2; D gene: NA; V gene: TRBV6-5; clone size: NA; CDR3 length: 13; CDR3 protein: CASRTENTGELFF; CDR3 DNA: TGTGCCAGCAGAACGGAGAACACCGGGGAGCTGTTTTTT
J gene: TRBJ2-1; D gene: TRBD2; V gene: TRBV29-1; clone size: few; CDR3 length: 13; CDR3 protein: CSVGGRGDGEQFF; CDR3 DNA: TGCAGCGTTGGCGGGAGGGGTGACGGTGAGCAGTTCTTC
J gene: TRBJ2-2; D gene: NA; V gene: TRBV7-2; clone size: few; CDR3 length: 15; CDR3 protein: CASSLITINSGELFF; CDR3 DNA: TGTGCCAGCAGCTTAATTACGATAAATTCCGGGGAGCTGTTTTTT
J gene: TRBJ2-1; D gene: TRBD2; V gene: TRBV11-2; clone size: NA; CDR3 length: 13; CDR3 protein: CASSLTSRNEQFF; CDR3 DNA: TGTGCCAGCAGCTTGACTAGCCGGAATGAGCAGTTCTTC
J gene: TRBJ2-2; D gene: NA; V gene: TRBV5-1; clone size: NA; CDR3 length: 15; CDR3 protein: CASSFRDTNTGELFF; CDR3 DNA: TGCGCCAGCAGCTTCCGGGACACTAACACCGGGGAGCTGTTTTTT
J gene: TRBJ1-2; D gene: TRBD1; V gene: TRBV4-2; clone size: few; CDR3 length: 14; CDR3 protein: CASSQEGTGLGYTF; CDR3 DNA: TGTGCCAGCAGCCAAGAAGGGACAGGGCTTGGCTACACCTTC